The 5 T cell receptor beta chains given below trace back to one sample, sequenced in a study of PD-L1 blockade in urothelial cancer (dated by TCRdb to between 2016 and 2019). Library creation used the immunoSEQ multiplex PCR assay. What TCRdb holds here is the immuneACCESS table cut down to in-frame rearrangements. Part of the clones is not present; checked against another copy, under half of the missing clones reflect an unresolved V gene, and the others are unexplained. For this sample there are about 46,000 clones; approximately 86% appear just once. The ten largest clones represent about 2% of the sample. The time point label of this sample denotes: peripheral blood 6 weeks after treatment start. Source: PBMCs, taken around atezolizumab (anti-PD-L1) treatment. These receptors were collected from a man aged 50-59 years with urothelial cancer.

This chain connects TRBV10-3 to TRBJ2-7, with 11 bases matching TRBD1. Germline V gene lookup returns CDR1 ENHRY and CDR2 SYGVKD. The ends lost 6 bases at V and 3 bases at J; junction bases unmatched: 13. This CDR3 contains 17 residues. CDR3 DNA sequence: TGTGCCATCAGGGGTAGGCCCGGGACAGGGGGAATCTACGAGCAGTACTTC. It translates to CAIRGRPGTGGIYEQYF.

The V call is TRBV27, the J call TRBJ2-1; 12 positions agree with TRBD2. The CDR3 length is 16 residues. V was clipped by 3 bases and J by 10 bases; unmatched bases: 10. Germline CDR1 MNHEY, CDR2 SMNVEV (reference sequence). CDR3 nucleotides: TGTGCCAGCAGTTTCCTACTAGCGGGAGGCTTAGTGGAGCAGTTCTTC. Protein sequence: CASSFLLAGGLVEQFF.

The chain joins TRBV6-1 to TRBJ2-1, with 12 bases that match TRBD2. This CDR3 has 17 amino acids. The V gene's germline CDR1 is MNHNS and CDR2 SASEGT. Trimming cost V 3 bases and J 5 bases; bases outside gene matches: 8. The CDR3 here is CASSDRTSGISDNEQFF. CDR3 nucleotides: TGTGCCAGCAGTGACCGGACTAGCGGGATATCTGACAATGAGCAGTTCTTC.

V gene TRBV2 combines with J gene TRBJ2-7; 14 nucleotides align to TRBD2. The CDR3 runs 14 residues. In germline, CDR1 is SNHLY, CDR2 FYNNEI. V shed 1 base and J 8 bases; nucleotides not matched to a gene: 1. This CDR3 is CASSEGTSGGQQYF. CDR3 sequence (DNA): TGTGCCAGCAGTGAAGGGACTAGCGGGGGGCAGCAGTACTTC.

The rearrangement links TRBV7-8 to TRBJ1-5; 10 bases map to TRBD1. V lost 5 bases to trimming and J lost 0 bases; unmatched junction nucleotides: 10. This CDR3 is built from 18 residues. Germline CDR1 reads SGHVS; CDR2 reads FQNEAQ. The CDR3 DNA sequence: TGTGCCAGCAGCGGGCGGACAGGGGGTTACCATAGCAATCAGCCCCAGCATTTT. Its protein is CASSGRTGGYHSNQPQHF.